A single sample is the source of the 28 T cell receptor beta chains below, sequenced in a study of T cells in women clearing cervical HPV infection. Some clones are missing from TCRdb's copy, which holds only in-frame ones; the method was immunoSEQ multiplex PCR. This sample's table reports under 50,000 clones. The sample taken for sequencing was blood buffy coat. The receptors derive from a woman aged 18 to 69 with a cervical HPV16 infection that either progressed to CIN3+ or cleared (not recorded which).

About this clone itself: The sequenced fragment ends 3 residues before the CDR3 boundary, so the rest is inferred from the germline J gene. V gene TRBV19 combines with J gene TRBJ2-3; TRBD2 aligns across 12 bases. The CDR3 runs to 16 residues. Germline values: CDR1 LNHDA, CDR2 SQIVND (reference sequence). This chain's CDR3 is CASSIGTSGKLETQYF. CDR3 bases read: TGTGCCAGTAGTATAGGGACTAGCGGGAAACTGGAGACG.

A word on this clone: The read gets to within 3 residues of the CDR3 end, and the germline J gene fills in the rest. The chain uses TRBV19 and TRBJ2-1; TRBD1 aligns across 9 bases. V trimming: 5 bases; J trimming: 9 bases; junction bases outside the gene matches: 5. CDR1 and CDR2 (germline): LNHDA, SQIVND (reference sequence). The CDR3 consists of 13 residues. The CDR3 bases that were read are TGTGCCAGTAGTGTACAGGGGGCCGGTGAG. The encoded protein is CASSVQGAGE. The entire CDR3 protein reads CASSVQGAGEQFF.

As concerns this clone: The read is 3 residues too short to cover the CDR3 end, so that end is filled in from the germline J gene. V usage is TRBV29-1 and J usage is TRBJ2-1; 8 bases line up with TRBD2. The CDR3 has 13 amino acids. Trimming at V came to 7 bases and at J to 1 base, leaving 3 bases not matched to a gene. Germline-derived CDR1 and CDR2 are SQVTM and ANQGSEA. The CDR3 reads CSASGGSYNEQFF. CDR3 DNA (partial): TGCAGCGCCAGCGGGGGATCCTACAATGAG.

In the case of this clone: The read terminates 3 residues ahead of where the CDR3 ends, so the germline J gene completes it. The rearrangement joins TRBV7-2 to TRBJ2-1, with D tentatively TRBD2 (5 bases). The CDR3 totals 13 residues. CDR1 is SGHTA and CDR2 is FQGNSA in the germline V gene. V lost 5 bases and J 6 bases, leaving 11 bases between the germline ends. CDR3 bases read: TGTGCCAGCAGCCGAGGGCCGAGCAATGAG. It codes for CASSRGPSNE. The full CDR3 sequence reads CASSRGPSNEQFF. Drawing the rest from reference TRBV7-2 and TRBJ2-1, the complete variable domain is GAGVSQSPSNKVTEKGKDVELRCDPISGHTALYWYRQSLGQGLEFLIYFQGNSAPDKSGLPSDRFSAERTGGSVSTLTIQRTQQEDSAVYLCASSRGPSNEQFFGPGTRLTVL.

Of note for this clone: The CDR3 goes on 3 residues after the read ends, and that part is filled in from the germline J gene. The chain links TRBV7-3 to TRBJ2-2, with 7 bases that match TRBD1. Trimming removed 4 bases from V and 6 bases from J; junction bases left unmatched: 2. This CDR3 is 13 amino acids long. From germline, CDR1 is SGHTA and CDR2 FQGTGA. Partial CDR3 DNA: TGTGCCAGCAGCTCAACAGGGGCCGGGGAG. This encodes CASSSTGAGE. Given in full, the CDR3 is CASSSTGAGELFF.

Notes on this clone: The read stops 3 residues short of the end of the CDR3; the missing end is completed from the germline J gene. The gene calls are TRBV24-1 and TRBJ2-1, with no clear D. This CDR3 has 13 amino acids. The germline gives CDR1 KGHDR, CDR2 SFDVKD. Trimming removed 8 bases at V and 3 bases at J, with 10 bases between. CDR3 DNA (partial): TGTGCCACCACAGGCGACGGCTACAATGAG. This sequence encodes CATTGDGYNE. In full, the CDR3 reads CATTGDGYNEQFF.

Points on this clone: From the germline J gene comes the end of the CDR3, since the read stops 3 residues before it. The V call is TRBV19, the J call TRBJ1-4, with 9 bases matching TRBD1. CDR1 and CDR2 (germline): LNHDA, SQIVND (reference sequence). Trimming at V came to 7 bases and at J to 7 bases, leaving 10 bases not matched to a gene. The CDR3 runs to 15 residues. CDR3 residues: CASTEQGATSEKLFF. The sequenced CDR3 bases are TGTGCCAGTACCGAACAGGGGGCTACCAGTGAAAAA. The full variable domain, rest sourced from reference TRBV19 and TRBJ1-4, is DGGITQSPKYLFRKEGQNVTLSCEQNLNHDAMYWYRQDPGQGLRLIYYSQIVNDFQKGDIAEGYSVSREKKESFPLTVTSAQKNPTAFYLCASTEQGATSEKLFFGSGTQLSVL.

About this clone itself: The sequence runs out 3 residues before the end of the CDR3; the remainder is reconstructed from the germline J gene. Other DNA sequences of this sample code for an identical CDR3. The chain joins TRBV7-2 to TRBJ1-1, with 7 positions matching TRBD1. Germline V gene sequence: CDR1 SGHTA, CDR2 FQGNSA. The CDR3 consists of 14 residues. The sequenced part of the CDR3 DNA is TGTGCCAGCAGCTTAATGGGACAGAAGTACGAA. This gives the protein CASSLMGQKYE. The complete CDR3 reads CASSLMGQKYEAFF.

On this clone: Sequencing ends 3 residues short of the CDR3 end; the germline J gene provides the rest. The chain carries TRBV4-2 and TRBJ2-2, with unresolved D. CDR3 length: 17 residues. Germline V lookup: CDR1 LGHNA, CDR2 YNFKEQ. Deletions cut 0 bases from V and 3 bases from J, with 14 bases between. The part of the CDR3 DNA that was read is TGTGCCAGCAGCCAAGAGAGTGCGGAATTGTACACCGGGGAG. Translated, it gives CASSQESAELYTGE. The full CDR3 reads CASSQESAELYTGELFF.

With respect to this clone: The read gets to within 3 residues of the CDR3 end, and the germline J gene fills in the rest. This sequence joins TRBV20-1 and TRBJ2-7; D is unresolved. The CDR3 spans 11 residues. V lost 1 base, J lost 4 bases, and 5 bases lay in between. CDR1 and CDR2 from the germline V gene are DFQATT and SNEGSKA (reference sequence). Incomplete CDR3 DNA: TGCAGTGCTAGAGCAGAGTACGAG. Translating it yields CSARAEYE. In full, the CDR3 is CSARAEYEQYF.

Incomplete CDR3 DNA: TGTGCCAGCAGCAAGGGACATCCTAACACAGATACG. Its translation: CASSKGHPNTDT. The whole CDR3 protein is CASSKGHPNTDTQYF. The V and J genes are TRBV14 and TRBJ2-3; D might be TRBD1 (6 bases). The CDR3 end falls 3 residues outside the read, so it is completed with the germline J gene. Germline V lookup: CDR1 SGHDN, CDR2 FVKESK. The CDR3 has 15 amino acids. V shed 5 bases and J shed 2 bases, with 14 bases lying between them.

Turning to this clone: The read is 3 residues too short to cover the CDR3 end, so that end is filled in from the germline J gene. The V and J genes are TRBV5-1 and TRBJ1-2; weak D call: TRBD1 (6 bases). The V end lost 3 bases, the J end lost 6 bases, and 15 bases lay between the germline ends. The CDR3 is made up of 14 amino acids. Germline V lookup: CDR1 SGHRS, CDR2 YFSETQ. This chain's CDR3 is CASSSRGGGDGYTF. The sequenced CDR3 bases are TGCGCCAGCAGCTCCCGAGGGGGTGGGGATGGC.

As concerns this clone: Read data end 3 residues before the CDR3 end; the end is taken from the germline J gene. The chain is built from TRBV7-2 and TRBJ1-5; 7 bases fit TRBD1. V gave up 9 bases and J gave up 7 bases; unmatched junction bases: 6. Looked up from germline, CDR1 is SGHTA and CDR2 is FQGNSA. The CDR3 sequence is 12 residues long. CDR3 DNA (partial): TGTGCCAGAGCACAGGGGAACCAGCCC. This translates into CARAQGNQP. The CDR3, in full, reads CARAQGNQPQHF. Combining the CDR3 with reference TRBV7-2 and TRBJ1-5 gives the whole variable domain GAGVSQSPSNKVTEKGKDVELRCDPISGHTALYWYRQSLGQGLEFLIYFQGNSAPDKSGLPSDRFSAERTGGSVSTLTIQRTQQEDSAVYLCARAQGNQPQHFGDGTRLSIL.

Points on this clone: The read terminates 3 residues ahead of where the CDR3 ends, so the germline J gene completes it. The chain couples TRBV19 to TRBJ1-2; D is possibly TRBD1 (5 bases). This CDR3 spans 16 amino acids. CDR1 and CDR2 from the germline V gene are LNHDA and SQIVND (reference sequence). The CDR3 reads CASSTSGTSGRKDYTF. The CDR3 DNA, read in part, is TGTGCCAGTAGTACCTCCGGGACTAGCGGGAGAAAAGAC. Full variable domain (remainder filled in from reference TRBV19 and TRBJ1-2): DGGITQSPKYLFRKEGQNVTLSCEQNLNHDAMYWYRQDPGQGLRLIYYSQIVNDFQKGDIAEGYSVSREKKESFPLTVTSAQKNPTAFYLCASSTSGTSGRKDYTFGSGTRLTVV.

To note about this clone: The CDR3 is cut off 3 residues early in the read; its end comes from the germline J gene. This chain joins TRBV10-3 and TRBJ2-7, with a weak D call TRBD2 (5 bases). The germline gives CDR1 ENHRY, CDR2 SYGVKD. Trimming cost V 8 bases and J 3 bases, with 11 bases left between them. The CDR3 contains 12 residues. The CDR3 is CAIGPAVYEQYF. Partial CDR3 DNA: TGTGCCATCGGTCCAGCGGTCTACGAG.

The sequenced CDR3 bases are TGCGCCAGCAGCTTCACCGGGACAGGGGGTGAG. Protein: CASSFTGTGGE. The CDR3 in its entirety is CASSFTGTGGEQFF. V and J are TRBV5-1 and TRBJ2-1; 11 bases are shared with TRBD1. The read ends 3 residues shy of where the CDR3 ends; the end is completed using the germline J gene. Per the germline V gene, CDR1 is SGHRS and CDR2 is YFSETQ. The CDR3 totals 14 residues. The V and J ends lost 2 bases and 9 bases, in that order; junction bases with no gene match: 4. Filled out from reference TRBV5-1 and TRBJ2-1, the complete variable domain reads KAGVTQTPRYLIKTRGQQVTLSCSPISGHRSVSWYQQTPGQGLQFLFEYFSETQRNKGNFPGRFSGRQFSNSRSEMNVSTLELGDSALYLCASSFTGTGGEQFFGPGTRLTVL.

About this clone: The read gets to within 3 residues of the CDR3 end, and the germline J gene fills in the rest. The gene calls are TRBV5-4 and TRBJ2-7; D might be TRBD1 (5 bases). Germline values: CDR1 SGHNT, CDR2 YYREEE (reference sequence). This CDR3 is 13 amino acids long. The V gene lost 0 bases and the J gene lost 6 bases, with 10 bases spanning the gap. The sequenced CDR3 bases are TGTGCCAGCAGCTTGGCCCCGGACACCGAG. Its protein product is CASSLAPDTE. The CDR3 reads in full as CASSLAPDTEQYF.

About this clone itself: The sequenced fragment ends 3 residues before the CDR3 boundary, so the rest is inferred from the germline J gene. This chain uses TRBV5-1 with TRBJ2-1; 9 bases line up with TRBD1. The CDR3 is 15 amino acids. The V and J ends lost 2 bases and 8 bases, in that order; junction bases with no gene match: 8. Per the germline V gene, CDR1 is SGHRS and CDR2 is YFSETQ. The CDR3 DNA, read in part, is TGCGCCAGCAGCTTCCGGGACAGGGTCAACCATGAG. It encodes CASSFRDRVNHE. The complete CDR3 reads CASSFRDRVNHEQFF.

On this clone: The CDR3 is cut off 3 residues early in the read; its end comes from the germline J gene. The V call is TRBV11-2, the J call TRBJ2-1; perhaps D is TRBD1 or TRBD2 (5 bases each). Trimming pared 5 bases from V and 6 bases from J, leaving 11 bases between. This CDR3 is built from 13 residues. Germline CDR1 reads SGHAT; CDR2 reads FQNNGV. Partial CDR3 DNA: TGTGCCAGCAGCCCCACGAGGGGCAATGAG. Its protein is CASSPTRGNE. The whole CDR3 sequence is CASSPTRGNEQFF.

A remark on this clone: The read ends 3 residues before the CDR3 terminus; that terminus is restored from the germline J gene. The V call is TRBV20-1, the J call TRBJ1-6; 10 positions agree with TRBD1. The CDR3 loop spans 14 amino acids. The V gene's germline CDR1 is DFQATT and CDR2 SNEGSKA (reference sequence). V trimming: 6 bases; J trimming: 9 bases; junction bases outside the gene matches: 8. Partial CDR3 DNA: TGCAGTGCCCTGCCGGGACAGGGGATTTCACCC. Residues: CSALPGQGISP. The complete CDR3 reads CSALPGQGISPLHF.

As regards this clone: The read falls 3 residues short of the CDR3 end, and the missing part is taken from the germline J gene. The chain employs TRBV6-2 or TRBV6-3 and TRBJ1-2, with D possibly matching TRBD1 (6 bases). Germline values: CDR1 MNHEY, CDR2 SVGEGT. The germline V and J ends were trimmed by 9 bases and 4 bases, with 12 bases remaining between them. This CDR3 contains 12 residues. The DNA read from the CDR3 is TGTGCCAGTTCGGACAGCCCCTATGGC. Residues: CASSDSPYG. From start to end, the CDR3 is CASSDSPYGYTF.

This CDR3 is CASSLGQINSPLHF. CDR3 DNA, as far as it was read: TGTGCCAGCAGCTTGGGACAGATAAATTCACCC. The chain recombines TRBV5-6 with TRBJ1-6, with D possibly matching TRBD1 (5 bases). The read ends 3 residues shy of where the CDR3 ends; the end is completed using the germline J gene. Trimming shortened V by 0 bases and J by 7 bases, and 8 bases separated the two germline ends. The CDR3 consists of 14 residues. Germline V gene sequence: CDR1 SGHDT, CDR2 YYEEEE.

Comments on this clone: The read stops 3 residues short of the end of the CDR3; the missing end is completed from the germline J gene. The rearrangement links TRBV10-3 to TRBJ2-1; maybe TRBD2 (6 bases). CDR1 and CDR2 (germline): ENHRY, SYGVKD. The CDR3 spans 15 residues. Trimming took 2 bases from V and 1 from J, leaving 9 bases between them. CDR3 bases read: TGTGCCATCAGTGAGCGGGACTCTTCCTACAATGAG. The encoded protein is CAISERDSSYNE. In full, the CDR3 is CAISERDSSYNEQFF.

The CDR3 sequence is CSARTGGTQETQYF. CDR3 DNA, as far as it was read: TGCAGTGCTAGGACAGGGGGAACCCAAGAGACC. V is TRBV20-1 and J is TRBJ2-5; 9 bases align to TRBD1. The read ends 3 residues shy of where the CDR3 ends; the end is completed using the germline J gene. V was clipped by 3 bases and J by 1 base; unmatched bases: 3. Germline V gives CDR1 DFQATT, CDR2 SNEGSKA (reference sequence). The CDR3 totals 14 residues.

On this clone itself: The CDR3 end lies 3 residues beyond the end of the read and is filled in from the germline J gene. This chain connects TRBV7-9 to TRBJ1-1; possibly TRBD1 for D (6 bases). The CDR3 extends over 15 amino acids. CDR1 and CDR2 from the germline V gene are SEHNR and FQNEAQ (reference sequence). The chain's CDR3 is CASSPRTDLPYEAFF. Partial CDR3 DNA: TGTGCCAGCAGCCCTCGGACAGACCTCCCCTACGAG.

Comments on this clone: The CDR3 extends 3 residues past the end of the read, so its final part is completed from the germline J gene. This chain joins TRBV7-3 and TRBJ1-5; D not resolved. This CDR3 has 12 residues. V lost 5 bases and J 7 bases, leaving 9 bases between the germline ends. Germline assignment: CDR1 SGHTA and CDR2 FQGTGA. The CDR3 spells CASSLPGQPQHF. CDR3 DNA, as far as it was read: TGTGCCAGCAGCCTCCCGGGGCAGCCC.

Worth noting for this clone: The read ends 3 residues before the CDR3 terminus; that terminus is restored from the germline J gene. This rearrangement joins TRBV19 to TRBJ2-5; D unresolved. Between the trimmed V and J ends, which lost 5 bases and 5 bases, there was a span of 18 bases. Germline CDR1 LNHDA, CDR2 SQIVND (reference sequence). CDR3 size: 15 residues. Partial CDR3 DNA: TGTGCCAGTAGTCAGGCAGTCGTTACTTCGGAGACC. It translates to CASSQAVVTSET. The CDR3 as a whole reads CASSQAVVTSETQYF. The variable domain in full, completed from reference TRBV19 and TRBJ2-5, reads DGGITQSPKYLFRKEGQNVTLSCEQNLNHDAMYWYRQDPGQGLRLIYYSQIVNDFQKGDIAEGYSVSREKKESFPLTVTSAQKNPTAFYLCASSQAVVTSETQYFGPGTRLLVL.

The part of the CDR3 DNA that was read is TGTGCCAGCAGTTACAGCAGCGGGTCATTCAATGAG. Translated, it gives CASSYSSGSFNE. The CDR3, in full, reads CASSYSSGSFNEQFF. This chain joins TRBV6-2 or TRBV6-3 and TRBJ2-1, with D possibly matching TRBD2 (6 bases). The read ends 3 residues before the CDR3 terminus; that terminus is restored from the germline J gene. V dropped 2 bases and J dropped 6 bases, with 14 bases sitting between them. The CDR3 loop spans 15 amino acids. Germline V gene lookup returns CDR1 MNHEY and CDR2 SVGEGT.